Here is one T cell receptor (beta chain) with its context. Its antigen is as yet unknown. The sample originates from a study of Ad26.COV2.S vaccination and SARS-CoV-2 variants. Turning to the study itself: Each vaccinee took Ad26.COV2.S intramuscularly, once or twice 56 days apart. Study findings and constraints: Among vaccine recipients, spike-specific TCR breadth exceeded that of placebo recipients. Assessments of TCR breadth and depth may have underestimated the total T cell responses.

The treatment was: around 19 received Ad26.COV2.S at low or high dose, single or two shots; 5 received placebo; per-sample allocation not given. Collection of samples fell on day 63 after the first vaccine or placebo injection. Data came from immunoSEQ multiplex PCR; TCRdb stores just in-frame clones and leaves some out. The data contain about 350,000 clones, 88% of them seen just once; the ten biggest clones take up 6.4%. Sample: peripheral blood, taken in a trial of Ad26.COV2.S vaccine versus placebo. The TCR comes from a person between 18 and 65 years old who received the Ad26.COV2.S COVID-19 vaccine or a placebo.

The CDR3 reads CASTPSWGSAGELFF. Here the CDR3 DNA reads TGTGCCAGCACCCCCTCATGGGGGTCGGCCGGGGAGCTGTTTTTT. This chain links TRBV6-5 with TRBJ2-2; D is tentatively TRBD1 or TRBD2 (5 bases each). This CDR3 spans 15 amino acids. Germline V lookup: CDR1 MNHEY, CDR2 SVGAGI. With 7 bases removed from V and 6 bases from J, the gap between germline ends came to 18 bases.